These 27 T cell receptor beta chains came from one sample sequenced in a study of T cell responses to AZD1222 COVID-19 vaccine. This table comes from immunoSEQ multiplex PCR, and its TCRdb copy is limited to in-frame clones, with some not included. The sample lists 120,000 or so clones; approximately 87% were seen once. The sequencing used peripheral blood, collected on day 0 of AZD1222 vaccination. The receptor source for this set is an adult in good health.

J is TRBJ2-5 and V is TRBV12-3 or TRBV12-4; 7 bases are shared with TRBD2. The CDR3 loop spans 13 amino acids. V lost 4 bases, J lost 4 bases, and 3 bases stayed unmatched. The CDR3 reads CASSWGGRETQYF. In DNA, the CDR3 is TGTGCCAGCAGTTGGGGGGGTAGAGAGACCCAGTACTTC.

The chain carries TRBV10-2 and TRBJ1-4; tentatively, D is TRBD1 (5 bases). This CDR3 is 15 amino acids long. Germline CDR1 and CDR2: WSHSY and SAAADI. Trimming cost V 6 bases and J 8 bases, with 19 bases left between them. The CDR3 DNA is TGCGCCAGCAGATTCGACAGCACGCGGCGGGAAAAACTGTTTTTT. Protein product: CASRFDSTRREKLFF.

V gene TRBV5-6 combines with J gene TRBJ2-7, with D perhaps matching TRBD2 (7 bases). V was clipped by 4 bases and J by 3 bases, with 17 bases between them. Per the germline V gene, CDR1 is SGHDT and CDR2 is YYEEEE. This CDR3 contains 15 residues. The DNA for the CDR3 is TGTGCCAGCAGCCCTCCGGGGAGGGGGTTCTACGAGCAGTACTTC. It specifies CASSPPGRGFYEQYF.

The J gene is TRBJ2-6, the V gene TRBV3-1 (or the pseudogene TRBV3-2); TRBD2 is a possible D gene (6 bases). CDR1 is LGHDT and CDR2 is YNNKEL in the germline V gene (reference sequence). The CDR3 has 21 amino acids. Trimming pared 6 bases from V and 3 bases from J, leaving 30 bases between. The CDR3 DNA is TGTGCCAGCAGAAACTGGCGGGGTGTGGCGGGGAGAAGAGGTGGGGCCAACGTCCTGACTTTC. This gives the protein CASRNWRGVAGRRGGANVLTF.

This clone was seen a single time. The chain links TRBV6-5 to TRBJ1-3, with D unresolved. The CDR3 is 14 amino acids. The V gene lost 2 bases and the J gene lost 0 bases, with 5 bases spanning the gap. Germline CDR1 reads MNHEY; CDR2 reads SVGAGI. Here the CDR3 DNA reads TGTGCCAGCAGTTACGACTTCTCTGGAAACACCATATATTTT. Translated: CASSYDFSGNTIYF.

Here the CDR3 reads CASSYGTEPYGYTF. For the CDR3, the DNA is TGTGCCAGCAGCTACGGGACGGAGCCCTATGGCTACACCTTC. This chain joins TRBV7-9 and TRBJ1-2; maybe TRBD1 (5 bases). V shed 4 bases and J shed 4 bases, with 13 bases lying between them. Germline V gene sequence: CDR1 SEHNR, CDR2 FQNEAQ (reference sequence). The CDR3 is 14 residues long.

This sequence joins TRBV6-1 and TRBJ2-1, with TRBD1 matching 11 bases. CDR1 and CDR2 (germline): MNHNS, SASEGT. Germline trimming cut 4 bases from V and 0 bases from J; bases unmatched to any gene: 5. This CDR3 comprises 17 residues. The CDR3 bases are TGTGCCAGCAGTGTCCGGGACAGGGGGTTCTCCTACAATGAGCAGTTCTTC. Translation gives CASSVRDRGFSYNEQFF.

The chain employs TRBV12-3 or TRBV12-4 and TRBJ1-2, with D possibly being TRBD1 (5 bases). V dropped 3 bases and J dropped 5 bases, with 7 bases sitting between them. The CDR3 runs 12 residues. CDR3 nucleotides: TGTGCCAGCAGTTTGACAGCTTATGGCTACACCTTC. This codes for CASSLTAYGYTF.

This chain links TRBV6-2 or TRBV6-3 with TRBJ1-5; 8 nucleotides align to TRBD1. Trimming took 5 bases from V and 7 from J; bases not matched to a gene: 13. Germline V lookup: CDR1 MNHEY, CDR2 SVGEGT. The CDR3 is 16 amino acids. The CDR3 region has the DNA TGTGCCAGCAGTAATCCTGACAGGGGTAGAAGCCAGCCCCAGCATTTT. Its translation: CASSNPDRGRSQPQHF.

J is TRBJ2-4 and V is TRBV7-9; a possible D gene is TRBD2 (7 bases). Germline V gene lookup returns CDR1 SEHNR and CDR2 FQNEAQ (reference sequence). V was clipped by 5 bases and J by 8 bases, with 19 bases between them. This CDR3 region has 15 residues. CDR3 sequence: CASSTPGGARDIQYF. As DNA, the CDR3 is TGTGCCAGCAGCACGCCTGGGGGGGCGCGGGACATTCAGTACTTC. The whole variable domain, remainder taken from reference TRBV7-9 and TRBJ2-4, is DTGVSQNPRHKITKRGQNVTFRCDPISEHNRLYWYRQTLGQGPEFLTYFQNEAQLEKSRLLSDRFSAERPKGSFSTLEIQRTEQGDSAMYLCASSTPGGARDIQYFGAGTRLSVL.

V and J are TRBV15 and TRBJ2-3; D possibly corresponds to TRBD1 (5 bases). V was cut by 1 base and J by 9 bases, with 8 bases left in between. The CDR3 is 12 amino acids. In germline, CDR1 is LNHNV, CDR2 YYDKDF (reference sequence). The CDR3 nucleotides read TGTGCCACCAGCAGAGTGCAGGGAACGCAGTATTTT. It translates to CATSRVQGTQYF.

This chain connects TRBV19 to TRBJ1-1; perhaps TRBD1 as D (6 bases). The CDR3 contains 13 residues. Germline V gives CDR1 LNHDA, CDR2 SQIVND (reference sequence). The V and J ends lost 3 bases and 10 bases respectively, with 15 bases between them. Written as DNA, the CDR3 is TGTGCCAGTAGTATCTTACACAGGGAGGGAGCTTTCTTT. It translates to CASSILHREGAFF.

This rearrangement joins TRBV5-4 to TRBJ2-7; possibly TRBD2 for D (6 bases). Germline CDR1 is SGHNT and CDR2 is YYREEE (reference sequence). V was trimmed by 2 bases and J by 8 bases, leaving 23 bases between them. The CDR3 spans 16 residues. The CDR3 here is CASSFKAGPNLVQQYF. The CDR3 DNA reads as TGTGCCAGCAGCTTCAAGGCGGGGCCTAACCTTGTGCAGCAGTACTTC. The full variable domain, in which reference TRBV5-4 and TRBJ2-7 provide the parts outside the CDR3, is ETGVTQSPTHLIKTRGQQVTLRCSSQSGHNTVSWYQQALGQGPQFIFQYYREEENGRGNFPPRFSGLQFPNYSSELNVNALELDDSALYLCASSFKAGPNLVQQYFGPGTRLTVT.

The rearrangement links TRBV29-1 to TRBJ1-2; no definite D call. Germline V gene lookup returns CDR1 SQVTM and CDR2 ANQGSEA. There are 13 residues in the CDR3. With 3 bases removed from V and 2 bases from J, the gap between germline ends came to 10 bases. The chain's CDR3 is CSVDSQSNYGYTF. The CDR3 bases are TGCAGCGTTGATTCACAATCCAACTATGGCTACACCTTC. The variable domain in full, with the rest retrieved from reference TRBV29-1 and TRBJ1-2, is SAVISQKPSRDICQRGTSLTIQCQVDSQVTMMFWYRQQPGQSLTLIATANQGSEATYESGFVIDKFPISRPNLTFSTLTVSNMSPEDSSIYLCSVDSQSNYGYTFGSGTRLTVV.

The rearrangement joins TRBV18 to TRBJ2-7; the D is unclear. From germline, CDR1 is KGHSH and CDR2 LQKENI. V was clipped by 6 bases and J by 1 base, with 7 bases between them. This CDR3 is 12 amino acids long. CDR3 in DNA: TGTGCCAGCTCTCCCAAATCCTACGAGCAGTACTTC. Encoded protein: CASSPKSYEQYF.

Only one count was recorded for this clone. CDR3 residues: CASSTPDRGHEKLFF. Written as DNA, the CDR3 is TGTGCCAGCAGTACCCCAGACAGGGGGCATGAAAAACTGTTTTTT. The chain joins TRBV6-6 to TRBJ1-4, with 10 bases matching TRBD1. The germline V gene encodes CDR1 MNHNY and CDR2 SVGAGI (reference sequence). Trimming cost V 5 bases and J 6 bases; bases outside gene matches: 6. The CDR3 contains 15 residues.

The CDR3 coding sequence is TGTGCCAGCAGTTACGGTCCTAGCGGAAGCTACGAGCAGTACTTC. Translation: CASSYGPSGSYEQYF. This sequence joins TRBV6-5 and TRBJ2-7, with 7 positions matching TRBD2. V lost 2 bases and J lost 3; bases outside the gene matches: 7. CDR3 length: 15 amino acids. CDR1 is MNHEY and CDR2 is SVGAGI in the germline V gene.

This clone showed up just a few times. The chain links TRBV7-8 to TRBJ2-5; D possibly matches TRBD1 or TRBD2 (5 bases each). The germline gives CDR1 SGHVS, CDR2 FQNEAQ. Deletions cut 0 bases from V and 2 bases from J, with 13 bases between. This CDR3 has 16 amino acids. CDR3 amino acids: CASSLAGASGQETQYF. CDR3 sequence (DNA): TGTGCCAGCAGCTTAGCCGGGGCTTCAGGACAAGAGACCCAGTACTTC.

CDR3 residues: CASSQARRTSGEYHEQFF. CDR3 sequence (DNA): TGTGCCAGCAGCCAGGCTCGACGAACTAGCGGGGAGTACCACGAGCAGTTCTTC. The chain carries TRBV14 and TRBJ2-1, with 10 bases matching TRBD2. Germline V gives CDR1 SGHDN, CDR2 FVKESK. CDR3 length: 18 residues. V lost 3 bases to trimming and J lost 10 bases; unmatched junction nucleotides: 18.

The chain employs TRBV6-5 and TRBJ1-3; weak D call: TRBD1 (5 bases). CDR1 MNHEY and CDR2 SVGAGI come from the germline V gene. The CDR3 length is 15 residues. V was pared by 0 bases and J by 3 bases, with 9 bases between. The CDR3 bases are TGTGCCAGCAGTTACTCTTGGGGGAGTGGAAACACCATATATTTT. Its protein product is CASSYSWGSGNTIYF.

This clone was picked up one time. The J gene is TRBJ2-1, the V gene TRBV9; 9 bases line up with TRBD2. J gave up 0 bases and V 0 bases, and 7 bases lay outside the gene matches. This CDR3 comprises 18 residues. The germline gives CDR1 SGDLS, CDR2 YYNGEE. For the CDR3, the DNA is TGTGCCAGCAGCGTAGTTCCTAGCGGGATCAGCTCCTACAATGAGCAGTTCTTC. Its protein product is CASSVVPSGISSYNEQFF.

The genes are TRBV5-6 and TRBJ2-5; D not certain. Germline V gene data show CDR1 as SGHDT and CDR2 as YYEEEE. CDR3 length: 12 amino acids. V was shortened by 4 bases and J by 5 bases, with 9 bases between the two germline ends. CDR3 in DNA: TGTGCCAGCAGCGCACGTCTGGAGACCCAGTACTTC. It codes for CASSARLETQYF.

The chain carries TRBV7-9 and TRBJ2-3; D is perhaps TRBD1 or TRBD2 (5 bases each). There are 15 residues in the CDR3. Trimming shortened V by 6 bases and J by 1 base, and 14 bases separated the two germline ends. Germline V lookup: CDR1 SEHNR, CDR2 FQNEAQ (reference sequence). The CDR3 is CASSPGPPGTDTQYF. The DNA for the CDR3 is TGTGCCAGCAGTCCGGGACCCCCGGGCACAGATACGCAGTATTTT.

V usage is TRBV24-1 and J usage is TRBJ2-5; TRBD2 agrees at 7 bases. J was trimmed by 3 bases and V by 5 bases; bases with no gene match: 2. The CDR3 is made up of 13 amino acids. Looked up from germline, CDR1 is KGHDR and CDR2 is SFDVKD. The CDR3 region is CATSGLAEETQYF. CDR3 nucleotide sequence: TGTGCCACCAGTGGGCTAGCGGAAGAGACCCAGTACTTC.

The chain recombines TRBV2 with TRBJ1-5; TRBD1 matches at 8 bases. The CDR3 consists of 16 residues. Germline CDR1 SNHLY, CDR2 FYNNEI. Trimming took 3 bases from V and 0 from J; bases not matched to a gene: 4. The CDR3 is CASSDGTGYSNQPQHF. The CDR3, as DNA: TGTGCCAGCAGTGATGGGACAGGTTATAGCAATCAGCCCCAGCATTTT.

The rearrangement uses TRBV6-5 and TRBJ1-5, with D possibly being TRBD1 (6 bases). CDR1 is MNHEY and CDR2 is SVGAGI in the germline V gene. The CDR3 covers 12 residues. With 7 bases removed from V and 7 bases from J, the gap between germline ends came to 11 bases. The CDR3 DNA follows: TGTGCCAGCAAAACAGGGTCGCAGCCCCAGCATTTT. This encodes CASKTGSQPQHF.

The chain links TRBV18 to TRBJ2-7; TRBD1 aligns across 8 bases. Germline V gene data show CDR1 as KGHSH and CDR2 as LQKENI. V gave up 2 bases and J gave up 5 bases; unmatched junction bases: 5. The CDR3 covers 14 residues. CDR3 bases: TGTGCCAGCTCACCATGGGACAGGTCAGACGAGCAGTACTTC. Its translation: CASSPWDRSDEQYF.